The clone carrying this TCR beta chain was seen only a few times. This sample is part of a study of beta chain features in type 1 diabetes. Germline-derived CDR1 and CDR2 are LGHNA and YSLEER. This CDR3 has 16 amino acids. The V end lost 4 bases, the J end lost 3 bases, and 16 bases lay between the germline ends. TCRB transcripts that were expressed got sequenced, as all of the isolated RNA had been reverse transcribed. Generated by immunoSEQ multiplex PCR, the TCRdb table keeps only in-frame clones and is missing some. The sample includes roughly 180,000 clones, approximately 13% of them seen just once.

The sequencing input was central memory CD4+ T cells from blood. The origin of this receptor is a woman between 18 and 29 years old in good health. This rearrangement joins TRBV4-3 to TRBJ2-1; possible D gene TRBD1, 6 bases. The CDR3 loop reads CASSPSTGISYNEQFF. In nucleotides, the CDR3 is TGCGCCAGCAGCCCATCAACAGGGATAAGCTACAATGAGCAGTTCTTC.